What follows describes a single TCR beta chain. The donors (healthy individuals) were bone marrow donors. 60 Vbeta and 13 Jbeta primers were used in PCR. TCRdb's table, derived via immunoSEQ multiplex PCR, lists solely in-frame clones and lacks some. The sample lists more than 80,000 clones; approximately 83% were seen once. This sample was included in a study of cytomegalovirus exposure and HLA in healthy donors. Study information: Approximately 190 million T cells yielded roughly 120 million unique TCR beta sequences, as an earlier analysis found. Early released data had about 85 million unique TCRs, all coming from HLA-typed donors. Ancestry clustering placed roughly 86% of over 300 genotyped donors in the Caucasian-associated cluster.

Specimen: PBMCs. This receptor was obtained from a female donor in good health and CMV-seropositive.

CDR3: CASTVRDSTEAFF. CDR3 DNA sequence: TGTGCCAGCACCGTCCGGGACAGTACTGAAGCTTTCTTT. The chain carries TRBV7-9 and TRBJ1-1; 7 nucleotides match TRBD1. The CDR3 runs to 13 residues. The germline V gene has CDR1 SEHNR and CDR2 FQNEAQ (reference sequence). Trimming at V came to 7 bases and at J to 5 bases, leaving 7 bases not matched to a gene.